The present T cell receptor beta chain was sequenced within a study of blood T cell repertoires in COVID-19. Assay: immunoSEQ multiplex PCR; the TCRdb copy retains only in-frame clones and omits some. The sample has 200,000 to 300,000 clones, around 87% seen once; the top ten hold less than 3%. V shed 0 bases and J shed 6 bases, with 19 bases lying between them. This CDR3 spans 16 amino acids. CDR1 is SGHRS and CDR2 is YFSETQ in the germline V gene. The sequencing input was peripheral blood. The chain couples TRBV5-1 to TRBJ2-7, with TRBD1 as a possible D gene (6 bases). This receptor was taken from a woman aged 45-60 years with acute or convalescent COVID-19. The CDR3 region has the DNA TGCGCCAGCAGCTTGGCGGGATCGGAGACAGGTTCCGAGCAGTACTTC. Protein product: CASSLAGSETGSEQYF.